These T cell receptor beta chains were read from a single sample in a study of T cell responses to AZD1222 COVID-19 vaccine. Data came from immunoSEQ multiplex PCR; TCRdb stores just in-frame clones and leaves some out. The sample consists of some 140,000 clones, about nine tenths of them appearing once. The sample consisted of peripheral blood, taken on day 0 of AZD1222 vaccination. These receptors all come from an adult in good health. CDR3s include the opening cysteine and the closing phenylalanine or tryptophan. A D gene is named only where the DNA matches it firmly. Clone size is shown for a subset of rows, as once, few, many or a class of expanded clone.

d_gene: .; v_gene: TRBV7-6; j_gene: TRBJ1-2; abundance: .; CDR3nt: TGTGCCAGCAGCTTACGCTGGGACTATGGCTACACCTTC; CDR3aa: CASSLRWDYGYTF
d_gene: .; v_gene: TRBV5-5; j_gene: TRBJ1-1; abundance: .; CDR3nt: TGTGCCAGCAGCTGGGACATCATGAACACTGAAGCTTTCTTT; CDR3aa: CASSWDIMNTEAFF
d_gene: .; v_gene: TRBV7-9; j_gene: TRBJ2-2; abundance: .; CDR3nt: TGTGCCAGCACCCCATCGGGACTGAACACCGGGGAGCTGTTTTTT; CDR3aa: CASTPSGLNTGELFF
d_gene: .; v_gene: TRBV29-1; j_gene: TRBJ1-1; abundance: .; CDR3nt: TGCAGCGTTACACCTAGGGCGGGCACTGAAGCTTTCTTT; CDR3aa: CSVTPRAGTEAFF
d_gene: TRBD1; v_gene: TRBV7-9; j_gene: TRBJ2-1; abundance: .; CDR3nt: TGTGCCAGCAGCCCCGGGACAGGGGAACGCAATGAGCAGTTCTTC; CDR3aa: CASSPGTGERNEQFF
d_gene: TRBD2; v_gene: TRBV6-5; j_gene: TRBJ2-2; abundance: .; CDR3nt: TGTGCCAGCACGCTAGCGGGGGGGAGGACCGGGGAGCTGTTTTTT; CDR3aa: CASTLAGGRTGELFF
d_gene: TRBD1; v_gene: TRBV7-2; j_gene: TRBJ1-2; abundance: .; CDR3nt: TGTGCCAGCAGCTTAGAAGGGACAGGGCCCGTCCTCTATGGCTACACCTTC; CDR3aa: CASSLEGTGPVLYGYTF
d_gene: .; v_gene: TRBV5-1; j_gene: TRBJ2-2; abundance: .; CDR3nt: TGCGCCAGCAGCTTGACTAGCAGTGGGAGGACCGGGGAGCTGTTTTTT; CDR3aa: CASSLTSSGRTGELFF
d_gene: TRBD1; v_gene: TRBV19; j_gene: TRBJ1-2; abundance: .; CDR3nt: TGTGCCAGTAGTATGGGACAGATTAACTATGGCTACACCTTC; CDR3aa: CASSMGQINYGYTF
d_gene: .; v_gene: TRBV7-9; j_gene: TRBJ1-2; abundance: once; CDR3nt: TGTGCCAGCAGCTCTGACAGGACGACTAACTATGGCTACACCTTC; CDR3aa: CASSSDRTTNYGYTF
d_gene: .; v_gene: TRBV5-1; j_gene: TRBJ2-7; abundance: .; CDR3nt: TGCGCCAGCAGCTCCGGGGCGATGGCCGGCTACGAGCAGTACTTC; CDR3aa: CASSSGAMAGYEQYF
d_gene: .; v_gene: TRBV20-1; j_gene: TRBJ1-1; abundance: .; CDR3nt: TGCAGTGCTAGTATTGGGACGGTGAACACTGAAGCTTTCTTT; CDR3aa: CSASIGTVNTEAFF
d_gene: .; v_gene: TRBV11-1; j_gene: TRBJ2-3; abundance: .; CDR3nt: TGTGCCAGCAGCACCGGCACAGATACGCAGTATTTT; CDR3aa: CASSTGTDTQYF
d_gene: .; v_gene: TRBV29-1; j_gene: TRBJ1-2; abundance: .; CDR3nt: TGCAGCACCGCAGACAGCTACTATGGCTACACCTTC; CDR3aa: CSTADSYYGYTF
d_gene: TRBD1; v_gene: TRBV2; j_gene: TRBJ1-3; abundance: .; CDR3nt: TGTGCCAGCAGTGAATCGAAAGGGACAGGGCGCTCTGGAAACACCATATATTTT; CDR3aa: CASSESKGTGRSGNTIYF
d_gene: .; v_gene: TRBV11-2; j_gene: TRBJ2-3; abundance: .; CDR3nt: TGTGCCAGGGTCGGGGCCACAGATACGCAGTATTTT; CDR3aa: CARVGATDTQYF
d_gene: .; v_gene: TRBV3-1/TRBV3-2; j_gene: TRBJ2-1; abundance: .; CDR3nt: TGTGCCAGCAGCCAACGGGGTAGCTCCTACAATGAGCAGTTCTTC; CDR3aa: CASSQRGSSYNEQFF
d_gene: TRBD2; v_gene: TRBV5-4; j_gene: TRBJ2-3; abundance: .; CDR3nt: TGTGCCAGCAGTATGGGAGGGACTAGCGGGGGGATGGATACGCAGTATTTT; CDR3aa: CASSMGGTSGGMDTQYF
d_gene: .; v_gene: TRBV5-6; j_gene: TRBJ2-3; abundance: .; CDR3nt: TGTGCCAGCAGCTTGAATGCAGATACGCAGTATTTT; CDR3aa: CASSLNADTQYF
d_gene: .; v_gene: TRBV6-1; j_gene: TRBJ1-6; abundance: .; CDR3nt: TGTGCCAGCAGTGAACTAAGGAGCTCCTATAATTCACCCCTCCACTTT; CDR3aa: CASSELRSSYNSPLHF
d_gene: TRBD1; v_gene: TRBV10-1; j_gene: TRBJ1-1; abundance: .; CDR3nt: TGCGCCAGCAGTGAATCGACAGGGTCGATGAACACTGAAGCTTTCTTT; CDR3aa: CASSESTGSMNTEAFF
d_gene: TRBD1; v_gene: TRBV19; j_gene: TRBJ2-7; abundance: .; CDR3nt: TGTGCCAGTAGGGGACAGGGGGTCTACGAGCAGTACTTC; CDR3aa: CASRGQGVYEQYF
d_gene: .; v_gene: TRBV21-1; j_gene: TRBJ2-5; abundance: .; CDR3nt: TGTGCCAGCAAGGGCGGGCGGGAGACCCAGTACTTC; CDR3aa: CASKGGRETQYF
d_gene: .; v_gene: TRBV6-5; j_gene: TRBJ2-1; abundance: .; CDR3nt: TGTGCCAGCAGTTACGGGAGAACCTACAATGAGCAGTTCTTC; CDR3aa: CASSYGRTYNEQFF
d_gene: .; v_gene: TRBV6-5; j_gene: TRBJ1-1; abundance: .; CDR3nt: TGTGCCAGCATTTGGGGGAAGAACACTGAAGCTTTCTTT; CDR3aa: CASIWGKNTEAFF
d_gene: .; v_gene: TRBV2; j_gene: TRBJ2-7; abundance: .; CDR3nt: TGTGCCATCTCTCACAGGGACTACGAGCAGTACTTC; CDR3aa: CAISHRDYEQYF
d_gene: .; v_gene: TRBV11-3; j_gene: TRBJ2-2; abundance: few; CDR3nt: TGTGCCAGCAGCCGCGACGGGGGCACCGGGGAGCTGTTTTTT; CDR3aa: CASSRDGGTGELFF
d_gene: TRBD2; v_gene: TRBV11-2; j_gene: TRBJ2-5; abundance: .; CDR3nt: TGTGCCAGCAGCTCGGGACTAGCGGGAGAGACCCAGTACTTC; CDR3aa: CASSSGLAGETQYF
d_gene: .; v_gene: TRBV7-9; j_gene: TRBJ1-2; abundance: .; CDR3nt: TGTGCCAGCAGCCAATCCACAGGGTTAACTAACTATGGCTACACCTTC; CDR3aa: CASSQSTGLTNYGYTF
d_gene: TRBD1; v_gene: TRBV7-2; j_gene: TRBJ1-5; abundance: .; CDR3nt: TGTGCCAGCAGTACAGGGGCAGGTCAGCCCCAGCATTTT; CDR3aa: CASSTGAGQPQHF
d_gene: .; v_gene: TRBV6-1; j_gene: TRBJ1-6; abundance: .; CDR3nt: TGTGCCAGCAGTGGAGCGGGGGGGGGCAGTAATTCACCCCTCCACTTT; CDR3aa: CASSGAGGGSNSPLHF
d_gene: TRBD1; v_gene: TRBV6-5; j_gene: TRBJ2-7; abundance: .; CDR3nt: TGTGCCAGCAGGGGGACAGGTTTCTACGAGCAGTACTTC; CDR3aa: CASRGTGFYEQYF
d_gene: TRBD1; v_gene: TRBV28; j_gene: TRBJ1-2; abundance: .; CDR3nt: TGTGCCAGCAGTTTCGGGGGACAGAACTATGGCTACACCTTC; CDR3aa: CASSFGGQNYGYTF
d_gene: .; v_gene: TRBV12-5; j_gene: TRBJ2-5; abundance: .; CDR3nt: TGTGCTAGTGGCCGGCCCCCGGAGGACGGGGGAGAGACCCAGTACTTC; CDR3aa: CASGRPPEDGGETQYF
d_gene: TRBD1; v_gene: TRBV18; j_gene: TRBJ2-7; abundance: .; CDR3nt: TGTGCCAGCACGGGACAGCGGTCAACCTACGAGCAGTACTTC; CDR3aa: CASTGQRSTYEQYF
d_gene: .; v_gene: TRBV2; j_gene: TRBJ2-7; abundance: once; CDR3nt: TGTGCCAACAGGGAACTAGGGTCCTACGAGCAGTACTTC; CDR3aa: CANRELGSYEQYF
d_gene: .; v_gene: TRBV7-3; j_gene: TRBJ2-1; abundance: .; CDR3nt: TGTGCCAGCAGCCCGGAGGCAGCCAGATTCAATGAGCAGTTCTTC; CDR3aa: CASSPEAARFNEQFF
d_gene: .; v_gene: TRBV12-3/TRBV12-4; j_gene: TRBJ1-2; abundance: .; CDR3nt: TGTGCCAGCAGCCGTGACAGGCCCTATGGCTACACCTTC; CDR3aa: CASSRDRPYGYTF
d_gene: TRBD1; v_gene: TRBV2; j_gene: TRBJ1-1; abundance: .; CDR3nt: TGTGCCAGCGGACAGGGCCCCGAAGCTTTCTTT; CDR3aa: CASGQGPEAFF
d_gene: .; v_gene: TRBV4-1; j_gene: TRBJ2-2; abundance: .; CDR3nt: TGCGCCAGCAGCCCCCAGTACGGCGGGGAGCTGTTTTTT; CDR3aa: CASSPQYGGELFF
d_gene: .; v_gene: TRBV27; j_gene: TRBJ1-4; abundance: .; CDR3nt: TGTGCCAGCAGCCAGACGAGCACTAATGAAAAACTGTTTTTT; CDR3aa: CASSQTSTNEKLFF
d_gene: .; v_gene: TRBV19; j_gene: TRBJ2-5; abundance: .; CDR3nt: TGTGCCAGTAGTATAGCAGGGGGAGGAGAGACCCAGTACTTC; CDR3aa: CASSIAGGGETQYF
d_gene: TRBD2; v_gene: TRBV25-1; j_gene: TRBJ2-7; abundance: .; CDR3nt: TGTGCCAGCAGTGACCCCGGGACTAGCGGGTACGAGCAGTACTTC; CDR3aa: CASSDPGTSGYEQYF
d_gene: .; v_gene: TRBV25-1; j_gene: TRBJ2-3; abundance: .; CDR3nt: TGTGCCAGCGCCAGCGGCACAGATACGCAGTATTTT; CDR3aa: CASASGTDTQYF
d_gene: TRBD2; v_gene: TRBV7-2; j_gene: TRBJ2-7; abundance: once; CDR3nt: TGTGCCAGCAGCTCGGGGGGATTTTACTACGAGCAGTACTTC; CDR3aa: CASSSGGFYYEQYF
d_gene: TRBD1; v_gene: TRBV7-2; j_gene: TRBJ2-7; abundance: once; CDR3nt: TGTGCCAGCAGCTTTACAGGGGTTTACGAGCAGTACTTC; CDR3aa: CASSFTGVYEQYF
d_gene: TRBD1; v_gene: TRBV24-1; j_gene: TRBJ2-3; abundance: once; CDR3nt: TGTGCCACCAGTTCGGGGGACAGGGCCTCAGATACGCAGTATTTT; CDR3aa: CATSSGDRASDTQYF
d_gene: TRBD2; v_gene: TRBV5-5; j_gene: TRBJ2-5; abundance: .; CDR3nt: TGTGCCAGCAGCCAAATTGGAGGACTAGTCGGGGAGACCCAGTACTTC; CDR3aa: CASSQIGGLVGETQYF
d_gene: .; v_gene: TRBV10-1; j_gene: TRBJ1-2; abundance: .; CDR3nt: TGCGCCAGCAGTGGCACCTTGGGAGGCTACACCTTC; CDR3aa: CASSGTLGGYTF
d_gene: .; v_gene: TRBV6-2/TRBV6-3; j_gene: TRBJ1-5; abundance: .; CDR3nt: TGTGCCAGCAGTAAGGGACCGGCAAGAGCTAGCAATCAGCCCCAGCATTTT; CDR3aa: CASSKGPARASNQPQHF
d_gene: .; v_gene: TRBV2; j_gene: TRBJ2-3; abundance: .; CDR3nt: TGTGCCAGCAGTTACCAGGGGTCAGATACGCAGTATTTT; CDR3aa: CASSYQGSDTQYF
d_gene: TRBD1; v_gene: TRBV19; j_gene: TRBJ1-5; abundance: .; CDR3nt: TGTGCCAGTAGTGAGACAGGGGCGCGAAGTCAGCCCCAGCATTTT; CDR3aa: CASSETGARSQPQHF
d_gene: .; v_gene: TRBV6-2/TRBV6-3; j_gene: TRBJ2-1; abundance: .; CDR3nt: TGTGCCAGCAGCCTCACCTACAATGAGCAGTTCTTC; CDR3aa: CASSLTYNEQFF